This TCR beta chain emerged from a study of shared clonotypes between healthy human individuals. Germline V gene lookup returns CDR1 SEHNR and CDR2 FQNEAQ (reference sequence). Trimming left V 4 bases short and J 3 bases short, with 13 bases between. This CDR3 comprises 16 residues. With respect to this clone: Its antigen is as yet unknown.

General study results and limits: Sorted-subset samples were not fully sequenced, rarefaction indicated.

The naive CD8 subset, CD45RO-negative cells positively selected for CCR7, excluded terminally differentiated effector memory CD45RA+ cells. Sequencing used immunoSEQ multiplex PCR; TCRdb keeps in-frame clones, though not all of them. The sample records about 2 million clones, approximately 94% being singletons. What was sequenced was naive CD8+ T cells sorted from blood. The sequence derives from a man younger than 30 in good health. V usage is TRBV7-9 and J usage is TRBJ2-6; no firm D call. CDR3 amino acids: CASSSHLTDGANVLTF. The DNA for the CDR3 is TGTGCCAGCAGCTCCCATTTAACTGATGGGGCCAACGTCCTGACTTTC. Using reference TRBV7-9 and TRBJ2-6 for the parts outside the CDR3, the full variable domain is DTGVSQNPRHKITKRGQNVTFRCDPISEHNRLYWYRQTLGQGPEFLTYFQNEAQLEKSRLLSDRFSAERPKGSFSTLEIQRTEQGDSAMYLCASSSHLTDGANVLTFGAGSRLTVL.